Listed below are T cell receptor beta chains from one sample, sequenced in a study of cytomegalovirus exposure and HLA in healthy donors. Sequencing used immunoSEQ multiplex PCR; TCRdb keeps in-frame clones, though not all of them. Of 100,000 or so clones detected, approximately 80% appear once; the ten largest clones hold approximately 11%. Input material: PBMCs. The receptors were gathered from a man aged 40-49 years in good health and CMV-seropositive. The CDR3 runs from the conserved cysteine through the conserved F or W. Fields, in order: clone size, J gene, D gene, V gene, CDR3 protein, CDR3 DNA. The D gene is left open where the match is weak. Not every row has a clone size; where given, it reads once, few, many or a size class.

clone_size: once; j_call: TRBJ2-6; d_call: NA; v_call: TRBV5-1; cdr3_aa: CASSPLLSGANVLTF; cdr3_nt: TGCGCCAGCAGCCCACTCCTCTCTGGGGCCAACGTCCTGACTTTC
clone_size: NA; j_call: TRBJ1-4; d_call: TRBD1; v_call: TRBV28; cdr3_aa: CASLWTGNEKLFF; cdr3_nt: TGTGCCAGCTTATGGACAGGGAATGAAAAACTGTTTTTT
clone_size: NA; j_call: TRBJ2-3; d_call: NA; v_call: TRBV28; cdr3_aa: CASRLSPSGSTDTQYF; cdr3_nt: TGTGCCAGCAGGTTATCGCCGAGCGGGAGCACAGATACGCAGTATTTT
clone_size: NA; j_call: TRBJ1-2; d_call: TRBD1; v_call: TRBV28; cdr3_aa: CASSLSGGSGYTF; cdr3_nt: TGTGCCAGCAGTTTATCAGGGGGAAGTGGCTACACCTTC
clone_size: NA; j_call: TRBJ2-2; d_call: NA; v_call: TRBV2; cdr3_aa: CASSETRQNTGELFF; cdr3_nt: TGTGCCAGCAGTGAAACACGTCAGAACACCGGGGAGCTGTTTTTT
clone_size: NA; j_call: TRBJ2-7; d_call: NA; v_call: TRBV4-3; cdr3_aa: CASSHRIGGAGEQYF; cdr3_nt: TGCGCCAGCAGCCATCGGATAGGTGGGGCAGGCGAGCAGTACTTC
clone_size: NA; j_call: TRBJ2-7; d_call: NA; v_call: TRBV5-1; cdr3_aa: CASSLASLPQGFSYEQYF; cdr3_nt: TGCGCCAGCAGCTTGGCCTCTCTCCCACAGGGTTTTAGCTACGAGCAGTACTTC
clone_size: NA; j_call: TRBJ1-4; d_call: NA; v_call: TRBV5-1; cdr3_aa: CASSPGVATNEKLFF; cdr3_nt: TGCGCCAGCAGCCCTGGAGTTGCAACTAATGAAAAACTGTTTTTT
clone_size: NA; j_call: TRBJ2-7; d_call: NA; v_call: TRBV6-1; cdr3_aa: CASSDRYEQYF; cdr3_nt: TGTGCCAGCAGTGACCGCTACGAGCAGTACTTC
clone_size: few; j_call: TRBJ2-2; d_call: TRBD1; v_call: TRBV7-7; cdr3_aa: CASSNVGDRPLTGELFF; cdr3_nt: TGTGCTAGCAGCAACGTGGGGGACAGACCTCTCACCGGGGAGCTGTTTTTT
clone_size: NA; j_call: TRBJ2-7; d_call: TRBD1; v_call: TRBV5-1; cdr3_aa: CASSGGQALKGQYF; cdr3_nt: TGCGCCAGCAGCGGAGGACAGGCCCTAAAAGGGCAGTACTTC